The clone carrying this T cell receptor beta chain has a count of ten or more. TCRdb fed the 5' RACE reads into MiXCR, producing one record per CDR3 protein. The sample includes 150,000 to 200,000 distinct CDR3 sequences, 9.3% of them seen just once. These data belong to a study of T cells after yellow fever vaccination. Sequencing was performed on CD8+ T cells sorted from PBMCs, taken 45 days after the yellow fever booster vaccination. This sequence originates from a young man who received the YFV17D yellow fever vaccine.

The chain's CDR3 is CASSPVTPNQPQHF. CDR3 DNA: TGTGCCAGCAGTCCTGTGACACCAAATCAGCCCCAGCATTTT. J is TRBJ1-5 and V is TRBV27; the D is unclear. This CDR3 has 14 amino acids. Deletions cut 5 bases from V and 4 bases from J, with 12 bases between. Germline V gene data show CDR1 as MNHEY and CDR2 as SMNVEV (reference sequence).